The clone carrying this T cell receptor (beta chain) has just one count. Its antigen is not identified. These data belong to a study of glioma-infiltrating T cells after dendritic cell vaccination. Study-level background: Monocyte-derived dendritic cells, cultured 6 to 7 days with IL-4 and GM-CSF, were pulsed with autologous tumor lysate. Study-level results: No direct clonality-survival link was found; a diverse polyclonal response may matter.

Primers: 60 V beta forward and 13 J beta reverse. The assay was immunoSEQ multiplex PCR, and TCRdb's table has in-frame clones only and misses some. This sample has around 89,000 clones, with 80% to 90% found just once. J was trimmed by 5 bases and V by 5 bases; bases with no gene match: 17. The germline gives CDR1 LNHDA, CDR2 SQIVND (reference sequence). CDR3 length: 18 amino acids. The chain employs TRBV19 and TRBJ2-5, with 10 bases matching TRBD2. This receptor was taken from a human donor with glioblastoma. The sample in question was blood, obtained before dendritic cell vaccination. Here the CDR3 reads CASSGIERGGTLVETQYF. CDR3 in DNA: TGTGCCAGTAGTGGCATTGAGCGGGGGGGTACATTGGTGGAGACCCAGTACTTC.